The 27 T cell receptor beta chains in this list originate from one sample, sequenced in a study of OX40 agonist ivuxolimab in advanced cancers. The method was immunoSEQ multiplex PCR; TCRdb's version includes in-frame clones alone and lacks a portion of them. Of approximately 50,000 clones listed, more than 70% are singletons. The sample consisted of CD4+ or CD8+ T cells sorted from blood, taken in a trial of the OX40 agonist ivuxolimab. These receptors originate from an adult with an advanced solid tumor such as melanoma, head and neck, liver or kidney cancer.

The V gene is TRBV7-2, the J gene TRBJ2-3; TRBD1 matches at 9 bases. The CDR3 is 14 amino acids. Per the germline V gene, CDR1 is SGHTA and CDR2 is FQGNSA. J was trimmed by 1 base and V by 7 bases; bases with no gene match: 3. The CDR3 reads CASTRTGGTDTQYF. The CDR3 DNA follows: TGTGCCAGCACTCGGACAGGGGGCACAGATACGCAGTATTTT.

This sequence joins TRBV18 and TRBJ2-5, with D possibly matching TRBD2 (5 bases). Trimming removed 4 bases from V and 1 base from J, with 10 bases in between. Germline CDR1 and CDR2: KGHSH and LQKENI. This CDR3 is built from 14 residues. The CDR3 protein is CASSRRELQETQYF. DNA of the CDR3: TGTGCCAGCTCACGACGGGAACTCCAAGAGACCCAGTACTTC.

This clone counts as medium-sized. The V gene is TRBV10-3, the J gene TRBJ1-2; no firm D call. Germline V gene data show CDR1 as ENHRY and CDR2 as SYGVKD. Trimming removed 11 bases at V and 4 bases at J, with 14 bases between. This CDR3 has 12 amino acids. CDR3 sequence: CASSEVGYGYTF. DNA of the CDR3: TGTGCCTCCTCGGAGGTTGGCTATGGCTACACCTTC.

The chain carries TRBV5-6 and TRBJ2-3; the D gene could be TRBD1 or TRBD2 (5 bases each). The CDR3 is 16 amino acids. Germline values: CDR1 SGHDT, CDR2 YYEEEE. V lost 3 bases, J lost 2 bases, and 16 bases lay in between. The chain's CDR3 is CASSWGGLTVTDTQYF. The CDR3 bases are TGTGCCAGCAGCTGGGGCGGGTTGACAGTCACAGATACGCAGTATTTT.

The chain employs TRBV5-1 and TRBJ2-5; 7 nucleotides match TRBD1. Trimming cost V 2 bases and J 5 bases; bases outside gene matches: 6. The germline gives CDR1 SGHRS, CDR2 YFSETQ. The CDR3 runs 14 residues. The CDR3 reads CASSFRGPRETQYF. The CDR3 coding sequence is TGCGCCAGCAGCTTTAGGGGGCCGAGGGAGACCCAGTACTTC.

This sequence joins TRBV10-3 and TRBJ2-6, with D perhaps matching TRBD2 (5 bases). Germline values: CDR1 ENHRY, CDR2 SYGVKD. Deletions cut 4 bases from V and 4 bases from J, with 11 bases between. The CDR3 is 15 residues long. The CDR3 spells CAISGGPAGANVLTF. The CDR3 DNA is TGTGCCATCAGTGGAGGGCCAGCGGGGGCCAACGTCCTGACTTTC.

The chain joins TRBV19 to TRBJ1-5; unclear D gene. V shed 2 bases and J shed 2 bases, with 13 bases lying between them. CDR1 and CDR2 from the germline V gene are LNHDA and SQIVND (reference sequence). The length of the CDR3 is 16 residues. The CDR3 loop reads CASSIRVRAGNQPQHF. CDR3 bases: TGTGCCAGTAGTATACGAGTACGCGCGGGCAATCAGCCCCAGCATTTT. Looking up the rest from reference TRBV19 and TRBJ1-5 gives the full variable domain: DGGITQSPKYLFRKEGQNVTLSCEQNLNHDAMYWYRQDPGQGLRLIYYSQIVNDFQKGDIAEGYSVSREKKESFPLTVTSAQKNPTAFYLCASSIRVRAGNQPQHFGDGTRLSIL.

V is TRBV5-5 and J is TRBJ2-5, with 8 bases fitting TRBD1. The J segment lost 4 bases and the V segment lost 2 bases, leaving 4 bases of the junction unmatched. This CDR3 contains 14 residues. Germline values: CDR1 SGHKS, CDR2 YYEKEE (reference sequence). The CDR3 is CASSFLTGAETQYF. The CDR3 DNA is TGTGCCAGCAGCTTCCTGACAGGGGCAGAGACCCAGTACTTC.

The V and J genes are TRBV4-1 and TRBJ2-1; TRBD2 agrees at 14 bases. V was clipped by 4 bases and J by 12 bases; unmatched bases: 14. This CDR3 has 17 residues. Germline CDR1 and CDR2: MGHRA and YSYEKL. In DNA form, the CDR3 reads TGCGCCAGCAGCCGCGGGACCGGGACTAGCGGGAGTAAGGTGCAGTTCTTC. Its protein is CASSRGTGTSGSKVQFF.

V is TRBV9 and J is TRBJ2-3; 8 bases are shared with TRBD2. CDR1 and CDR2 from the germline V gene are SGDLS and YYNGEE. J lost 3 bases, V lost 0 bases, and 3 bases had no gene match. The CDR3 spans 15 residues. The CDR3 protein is CASSVEGGRTDTQYF. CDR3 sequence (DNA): TGTGCCAGCAGCGTAGAGGGCGGGAGGACAGATACGCAGTATTTT.

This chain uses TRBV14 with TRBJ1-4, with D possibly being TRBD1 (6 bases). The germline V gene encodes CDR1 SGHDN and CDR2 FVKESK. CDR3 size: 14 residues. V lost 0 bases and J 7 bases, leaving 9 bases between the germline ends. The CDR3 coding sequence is TGTGCCAGCAGCCAAGAAGTGACAGGTGAAAAACTGTTTTTT. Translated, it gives CASSQEVTGEKLFF.

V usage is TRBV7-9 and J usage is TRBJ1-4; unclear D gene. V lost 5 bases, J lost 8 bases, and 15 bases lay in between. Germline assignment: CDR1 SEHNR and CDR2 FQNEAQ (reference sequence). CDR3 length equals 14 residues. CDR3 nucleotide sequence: TGTGCCAGCAGCCTCGTCTCCGCGGGCGAAAAACTGTTTTTT. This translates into CASSLVSAGEKLFF.

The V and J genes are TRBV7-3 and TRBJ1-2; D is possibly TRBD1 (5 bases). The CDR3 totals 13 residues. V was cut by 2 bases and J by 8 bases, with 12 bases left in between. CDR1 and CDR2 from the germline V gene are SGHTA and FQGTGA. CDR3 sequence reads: CASSLGANSGYTF. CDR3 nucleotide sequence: TGTGCCAGCAGCTTAGGGGCGAACTCGGGCTACACCTTC.

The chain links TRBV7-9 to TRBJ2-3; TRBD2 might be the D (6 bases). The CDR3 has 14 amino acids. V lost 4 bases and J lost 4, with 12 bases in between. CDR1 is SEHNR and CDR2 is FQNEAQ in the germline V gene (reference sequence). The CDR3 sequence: CASSWSGVADTQYF. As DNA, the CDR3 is TGTGCCAGCAGCTGGTCGGGAGTGGCAGATACGCAGTATTTT.

The DNA of the CDR3 is TGTGCCAGCAGCTTTTTGGCTAGCGGGAATGAGCAGTTCTTC. Translating gives CASSFLASGNEQFF. The chain joins TRBV7-2 to TRBJ2-1, with 8 bases matching TRBD2. The CDR3 is 14 residues long. From germline, CDR1 is SGHTA and CDR2 FQGNSA. Trimming at V came to 3 bases and at J to 7 bases, leaving 5 bases not matched to a gene.

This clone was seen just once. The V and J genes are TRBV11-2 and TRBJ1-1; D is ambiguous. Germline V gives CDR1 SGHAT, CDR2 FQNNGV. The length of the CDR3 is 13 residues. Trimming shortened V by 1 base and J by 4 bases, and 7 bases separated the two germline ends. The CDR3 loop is CASSLGPGTEAFF. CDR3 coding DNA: TGTGCCAGCAGCTTAGGGCCGGGCACTGAAGCTTTCTTT.

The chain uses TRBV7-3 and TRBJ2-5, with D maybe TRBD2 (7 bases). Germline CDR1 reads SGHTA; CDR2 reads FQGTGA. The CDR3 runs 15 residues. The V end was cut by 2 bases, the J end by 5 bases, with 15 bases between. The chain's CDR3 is CASSLGRTGGETQYF. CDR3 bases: TGTGCCAGCAGCTTAGGTCGGACGGGGGGCGAGACCCAGTACTTC.

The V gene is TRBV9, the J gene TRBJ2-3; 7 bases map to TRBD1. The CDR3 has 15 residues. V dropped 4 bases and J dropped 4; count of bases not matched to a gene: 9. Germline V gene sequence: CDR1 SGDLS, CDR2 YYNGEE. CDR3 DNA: TGTGCCAGCAGCCCTCGGACAGGCCGGGCAGATACGCAGTATTTT. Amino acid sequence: CASSPRTGRADTQYF.

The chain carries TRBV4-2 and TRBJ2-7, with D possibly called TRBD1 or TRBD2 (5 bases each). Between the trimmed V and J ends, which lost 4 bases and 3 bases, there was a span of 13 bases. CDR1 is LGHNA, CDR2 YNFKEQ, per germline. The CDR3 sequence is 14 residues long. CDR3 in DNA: TGTGCCAGCAGCCCTCTGGGACGCAGCTACGAGCAGTACTTC. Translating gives CASSPLGRSYEQYF.

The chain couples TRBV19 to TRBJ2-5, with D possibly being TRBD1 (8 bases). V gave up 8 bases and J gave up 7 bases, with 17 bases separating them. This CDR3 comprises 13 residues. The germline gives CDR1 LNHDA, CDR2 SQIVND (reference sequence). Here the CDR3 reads CASSQGASGTQYF. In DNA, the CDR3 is TGTGCCAGTTCTCAGGGGGCTAGCGGGACCCAGTACTTC.

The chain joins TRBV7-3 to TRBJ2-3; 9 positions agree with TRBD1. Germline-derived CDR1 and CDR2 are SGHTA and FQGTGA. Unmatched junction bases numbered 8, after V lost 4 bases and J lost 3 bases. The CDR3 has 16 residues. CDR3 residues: CASSSYRQGGTDTQYF. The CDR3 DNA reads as TGTGCCAGCAGCTCTTACCGACAGGGGGGGACAGATACGCAGTATTTT.

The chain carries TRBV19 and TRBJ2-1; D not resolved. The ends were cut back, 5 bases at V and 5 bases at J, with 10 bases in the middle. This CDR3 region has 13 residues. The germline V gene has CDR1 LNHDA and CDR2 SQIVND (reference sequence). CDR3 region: CASSASRDNEQFF. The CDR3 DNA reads TGTGCCAGTAGTGCAAGCAGAGACAATGAGCAGTTCTTC.

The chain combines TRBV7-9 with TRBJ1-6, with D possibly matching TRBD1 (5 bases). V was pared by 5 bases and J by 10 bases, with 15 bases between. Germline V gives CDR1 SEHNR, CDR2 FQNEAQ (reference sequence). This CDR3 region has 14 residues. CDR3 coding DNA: TGTGCCAGCAGCCAGAGGGGCATAGGGTCACCCCTCCACTTT. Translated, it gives CASSQRGIGSPLHF. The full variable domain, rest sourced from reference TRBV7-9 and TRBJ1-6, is DTGVSQNPRHKITKRGQNVTFRCDPISEHNRLYWYRQTLGQGPEFLTYFQNEAQLEKSRLLSDRFSAERPKGSFSTLEIQRTEQGDSAMYLCASSQRGIGSPLHFGNGTRLTVT.

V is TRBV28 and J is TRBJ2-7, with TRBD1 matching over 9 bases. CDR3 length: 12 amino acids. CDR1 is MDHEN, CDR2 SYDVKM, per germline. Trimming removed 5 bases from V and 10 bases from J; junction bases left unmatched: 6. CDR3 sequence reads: CASSPTGGYQYF. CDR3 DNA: TGTGCCAGCAGTCCGACAGGGGGATACCAGTACTTC. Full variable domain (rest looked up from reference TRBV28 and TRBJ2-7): DVKVTQSSRYLVKRTGEKVFLECVQDMDHENMFWYRQDPGLGLRLIYFSYDVKMKEKGDIPEGYSVSREKKERFSLILESASTNQTSMYLCASSPTGGYQYFGPGTRLTVT.

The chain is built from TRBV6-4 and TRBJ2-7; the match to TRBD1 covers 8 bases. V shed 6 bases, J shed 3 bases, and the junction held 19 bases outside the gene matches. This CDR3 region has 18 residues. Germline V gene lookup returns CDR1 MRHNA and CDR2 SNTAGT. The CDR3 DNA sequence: TGTGCCAGCAGATCCGGGACAGGCCGGGACCTGGGGATCTACGAGCAGTACTTC. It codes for CASRSGTGRDLGIYEQYF.

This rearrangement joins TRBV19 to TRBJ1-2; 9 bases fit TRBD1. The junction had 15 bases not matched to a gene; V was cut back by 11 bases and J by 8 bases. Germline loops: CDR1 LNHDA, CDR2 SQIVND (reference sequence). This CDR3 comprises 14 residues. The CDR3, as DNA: TGTGCCGCCACAGGAGAACAGGGGGCGGCCGGCTACACCTTC. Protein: CAATGEQGAAGYTF.

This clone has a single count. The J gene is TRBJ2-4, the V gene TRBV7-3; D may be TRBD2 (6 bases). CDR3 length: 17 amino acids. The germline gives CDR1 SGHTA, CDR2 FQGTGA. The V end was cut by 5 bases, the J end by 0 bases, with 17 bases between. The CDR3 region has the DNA TGTGCCAGCAGCCAAAAAAGTGGGGGGAGAGCCAAAAACATTCAGTACTTC. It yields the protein CASSQKSGGRAKNIQYF.